The present T cell receptor (beta chain) was sequenced within a study of early T cells in non-severe SARS-CoV-2 infection. Study information: The study sequenced bulk RNA from unsorted whole blood, with chains unpaired. Findings of the study overall: VDJdb matches were skewed toward anti-spike CD8 T cell responses.

Attachment of unique molecular identifiers to individual cDNA molecules was performed. A single record per CDR3 protein comes from TCRdb applying MiXCR to the 5' RACE reads. The top ten clones hold roughly 2.9% of a sample with 100,000 to 120,000 distinct CDR3 sequences, around 10% of them seen once. V shed 3 bases, J shed 4 bases, and the junction held 7 bases outside the gene matches. CDR1 and CDR2 from the germline V gene are SEHNR and FQNEAQ (reference sequence). The CDR3 has 16 amino acids. To note about this clonotype: The antigen is undetermined.

The sample comprised whole blood. The TCR was taken from an adult who was a healthcare worker with PCR-confirmed SARS-CoV-2 infection or an uninfected control (not recorded which). V gene TRBV7-9 combines with J gene TRBJ2-1, with 9 bases that match TRBD2. CDR3 residues: CASSLTSGGPYNEQFF. CDR3 nucleotide sequence: TGTGCCAGCAGCTTGACGAGCGGGGGGCCGTACAATGAGCAGTTCTTC.